This TCR beta chain is from a study of monozygotic twins with inflammatory bowel disease. Study-wide results and caveats: The analysis failed to separate different T cell subtypes. No repertoire similarity difference was seen between concordant and discordant twins; power was possibly limited.

The CDR3 contains 14 residues. Germline CDR1 and CDR2: SNHLY and FYNNEI. As to this clonotype: The antigen remains undetermined.

UMIs that had a 6-nucleotide sample barcode were put in using template switching. TCRdb re-called the 5' RACE reads and catalogs CDR3 proteins one per entry, DNA excluded. The listing contains a few hundred thousand distinct CDR3 sequences. The sequence was obtained from a human donor with ulcerative colitis or Crohn's disease, or a healthy co-twin of an affected twin (not recorded which). The rearrangement links TRBV2 to TRBJ1-6; TCRdb picks TRBD1, but there is no DNA to check that call. The sample consisted of blood. CDR3 amino acids: CASSPGQRNSPLHF.